This TCR beta chain derives from a study of PD-1 blockade in classical Hodgkin lymphoma. Profiled with immunoSEQ multiplex PCR; TCRdb holds only in-frame clones, not every one. The sample lists 25,000 to 30,000 clones, roughly 80% occurring once. Stated time point: cycle 4 day 1 (C4D1), after more than 5 weeks of nivolumab. Every patient relapsed after autologous stem cell transplantation, and brentuximab vedotin exposure varied. It was by magnetic negative selection that CD4+ T cells were purified from thawed PBMCs. Concerning this clone itself: The target antigen is unknown.

General study points: Possibly reflecting disease activity or prior therapy, repertoire differences have causes that remain undefined. There was a significant rise in CD4+ TCR diversity by C4D1, with no such rise for CD8+. At baseline, newly diagnosed patients reportedly showed less TCR diversity than healthy donors.

The starting material was CD4+ T cells from blood, obtained before the fourth cycle of nivolumab. The TCR sequence derives from a human donor with classical Hodgkin lymphoma.

CDR3 DNA: TGCGCCAGCAGCATCGACAGCTACAATGAGCAGTTCTTC. Translation: CASSIDSYNEQFF. The chain recombines TRBV5-1 with TRBJ2-1, with D possibly TRBD1 on 5 matching bases. Trimming pared 4 bases from V and 3 bases from J, leaving 8 bases between. Per the germline V gene, CDR1 is SGHRS and CDR2 is YFSETQ. This CDR3 comprises 13 residues.